This entry is about one T cell receptor (beta chain). This table comes from immunoSEQ multiplex PCR, and its TCRdb copy is limited to in-frame clones, with some not included. The sample yields about 660,000 clones, more than 75% seen once. The source of the sample is a study of shared T cell receptors in the human thymus. The CDR3 consists of 15 residues. Germline lookup yields CDR1 MNHEY and CDR2 SMNVEV (reference sequence). Trimming took off 2 bases at V and 1 base at J, with 9 bases between the two ends. The sample also formed part of further work on human thymus T cells.

Sequencing input: thymocytes. This clonotype originated in a boy younger than two with a congenital heart defect. The chain links TRBV27 to TRBJ2-4; the D gene is possibly TRBD2 (5 bases). In nucleotides, the CDR3 is TGTGCCAGCAGTTTAGAGGGAGATGCCAAAAACATTCAGTACTTC. Encoded protein: CASSLEGDAKNIQYF.